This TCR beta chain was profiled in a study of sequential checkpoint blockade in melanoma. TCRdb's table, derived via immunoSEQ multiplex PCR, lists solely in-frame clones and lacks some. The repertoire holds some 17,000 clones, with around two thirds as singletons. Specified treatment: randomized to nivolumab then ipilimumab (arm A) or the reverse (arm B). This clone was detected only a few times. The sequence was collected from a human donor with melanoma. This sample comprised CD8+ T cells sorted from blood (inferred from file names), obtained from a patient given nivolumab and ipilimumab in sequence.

The CDR3 nucleotides read TGTGCCAGCAGCCCCTCAGGTAGGGGTAAGCAGTATTTT. As protein: CASSPSGRGKQYF. The chain is built from TRBV27 and TRBJ2-3; D might be TRBD1 (5 bases). V lost 6 bases and J 11 bases, leaving 18 bases between the germline ends. CDR3 size: 13 residues. Germline assignment: CDR1 MNHEY and CDR2 SMNVEV (reference sequence).